This TCR beta chain was observed in a study of T cell repertoires in cytomegalovirus infection. Study as a whole: Public TCR beta signatures provided an indication of both CMV infection and a matching HLA type. The study, taken as a whole, reports: Dominating the ex vivo response were TCR beta clonotypes that were CMV-specific and HLA-C-restricted.

A single record per CDR3 protein comes from TCRdb applying MiXCR to the reads. The table lists 400,000 to 550,000 distinct CDR3 sequences, approximately 10% of them singletons. Remarks on this clonotype: No antigen is known for it.

V lost 3 bases and J 5 bases, leaving 17 bases between the germline ends. Germline values: CDR1 LNHDA, CDR2 SQIVND (reference sequence). The CDR3 spans 16 residues. The specimen was PBMCs. The chain uses TRBV19 and TRBJ2-4, with D perhaps assigned TRBD1 or TRBD2 (5 bases each). The sequence derives from a human donor in good health (CMV status not recorded). Some clones in this sample may be carry-over from other donors' samples. CDR3 loop: CASSIQDGSGQNIQYF. CDR3 nucleotide sequence: TGTGCCAGTAGTATCCAGGATGGGTCGGGGCAAAACATTCAGTACTTC.